This TCR beta chain was obtained from a study of cytomegalovirus exposure and HLA in healthy donors. The overall study: Per a later analysis, the approximately 600 first-cohort and some 130 validation repertoires shared one platform.

TCRdb's copy holds only in-frame clones and misses some; the assay was immunoSEQ multiplex PCR. The sample has tens of thousands of clones, approximately 90% seen once. CDR3 length equals 18 residues. Between the trimmed V and J ends, which lost 3 bases and 0 bases, there was a span of 18 bases. CDR1 and CDR2 (germline): MDHEN, SYDVKM. Study results and limitations: Cytomegalovirus association was listed for 150 to 200 TCR beta chains.

Note on this clone: Its antigen is unknown.

This sequence joins TRBV28 and TRBJ1-5; TRBD1 is a possible D gene (5 bases). The sequencing sample was made of PBMCs. This clonotype was obtained from a woman aged 18-29 years in good health and CMV-seropositive. The CDR3 here is CASSFYAGRHNSNQPQHF. The DNA of the CDR3 is TGTGCCAGCAGTTTCTATGCGGGACGACATAATAGCAATCAGCCCCAGCATTTT.